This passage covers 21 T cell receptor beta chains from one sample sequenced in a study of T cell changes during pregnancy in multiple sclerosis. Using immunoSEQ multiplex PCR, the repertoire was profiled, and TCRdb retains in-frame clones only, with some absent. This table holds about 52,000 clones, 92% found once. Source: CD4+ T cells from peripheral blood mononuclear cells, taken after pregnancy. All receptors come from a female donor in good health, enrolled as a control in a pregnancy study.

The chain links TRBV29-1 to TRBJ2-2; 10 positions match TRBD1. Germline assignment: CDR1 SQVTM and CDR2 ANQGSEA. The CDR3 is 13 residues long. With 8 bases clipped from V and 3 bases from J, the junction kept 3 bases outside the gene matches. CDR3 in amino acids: CSTGTGDTGELFF. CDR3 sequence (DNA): TGCAGCACTGGGACAGGGGACACCGGGGAGCTGTTTTTT.

CDR3 coding DNA: TGTGCCAGCAGCTCGACAGGGGTCTATGGCTACACCTTC. Translated: CASSSTGVYGYTF. The rearrangement links TRBV9 to TRBJ1-2; 8 bases are shared with TRBD1. Germline V gene lookup returns CDR1 SGDLS and CDR2 YYNGEE. This CDR3 is built from 13 residues. Unmatched junction bases numbered 3, after V lost 4 bases and J lost 4 bases.

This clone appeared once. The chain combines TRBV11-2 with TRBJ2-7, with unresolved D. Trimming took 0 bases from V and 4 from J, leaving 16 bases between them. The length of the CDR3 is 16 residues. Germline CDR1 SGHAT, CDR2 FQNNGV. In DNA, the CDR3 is TGTGCCAGCAGCTTAGAGGGCACCCAAAGGCGTTACGAGCAGTACTTC. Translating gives CASSLEGTQRRYEQYF.

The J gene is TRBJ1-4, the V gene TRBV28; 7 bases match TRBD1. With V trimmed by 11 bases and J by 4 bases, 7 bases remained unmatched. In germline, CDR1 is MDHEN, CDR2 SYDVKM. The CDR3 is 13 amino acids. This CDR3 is CASRGHGNEKLFF. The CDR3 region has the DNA TGTGCCTCTAGGGGGCATGGTAATGAAAAACTGTTTTTT.

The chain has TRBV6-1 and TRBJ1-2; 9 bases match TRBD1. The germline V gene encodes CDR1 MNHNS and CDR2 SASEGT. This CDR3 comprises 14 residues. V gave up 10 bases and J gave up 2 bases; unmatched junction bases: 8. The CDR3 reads CATERGQGNYGYTF. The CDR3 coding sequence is TGTGCCACCGAGCGGGGACAGGGCAACTATGGCTACACCTTC.

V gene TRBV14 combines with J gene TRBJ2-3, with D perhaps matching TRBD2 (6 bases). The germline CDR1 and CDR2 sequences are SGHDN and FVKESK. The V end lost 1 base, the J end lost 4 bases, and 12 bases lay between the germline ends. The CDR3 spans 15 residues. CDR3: CASSQGRGWADTQYF. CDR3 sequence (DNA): TGTGCCAGCAGCCAAGGGCGGGGATGGGCAGATACGCAGTATTTT.

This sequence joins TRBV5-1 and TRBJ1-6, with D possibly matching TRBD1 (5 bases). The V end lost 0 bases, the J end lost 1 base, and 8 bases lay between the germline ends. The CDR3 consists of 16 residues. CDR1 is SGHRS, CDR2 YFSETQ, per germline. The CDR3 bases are TGCGCCAGCAGCTTGGAGGGGATGTCCTATAATTCACCCCTCCACTTT. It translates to CASSLEGMSYNSPLHF.

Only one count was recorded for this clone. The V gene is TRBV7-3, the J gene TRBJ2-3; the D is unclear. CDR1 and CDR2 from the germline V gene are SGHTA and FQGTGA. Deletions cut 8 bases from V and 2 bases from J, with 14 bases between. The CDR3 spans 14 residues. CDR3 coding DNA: TGTGCCAGCGTTACTAAGTCGTACACAGATACGCAGTATTTT. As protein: CASVTKSYTDTQYF.

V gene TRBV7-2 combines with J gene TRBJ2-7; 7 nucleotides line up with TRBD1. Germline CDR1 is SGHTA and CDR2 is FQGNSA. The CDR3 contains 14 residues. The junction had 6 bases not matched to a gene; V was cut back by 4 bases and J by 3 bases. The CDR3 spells CASSSKGAIYEQYF. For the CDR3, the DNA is TGTGCCAGCAGCTCTAAGGGGGCTATCTACGAGCAGTACTTC.

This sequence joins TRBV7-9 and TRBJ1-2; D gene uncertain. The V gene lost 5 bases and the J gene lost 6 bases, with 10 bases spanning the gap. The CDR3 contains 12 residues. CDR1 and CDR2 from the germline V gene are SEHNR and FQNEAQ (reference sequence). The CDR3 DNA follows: TGTGCCAGCAGCCGGGATTCCCATGGCTACACCTTC. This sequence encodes CASSRDSHGYTF.

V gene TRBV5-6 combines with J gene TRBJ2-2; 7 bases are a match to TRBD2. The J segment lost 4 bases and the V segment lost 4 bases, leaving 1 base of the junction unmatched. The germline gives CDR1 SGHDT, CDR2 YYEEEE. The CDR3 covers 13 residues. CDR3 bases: TGTGCCAGCAGCCCGGGGGGCACCGGGGAGCTGTTTTTT. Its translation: CASSPGGTGELFF.

CDR3 bases: TGTGCCAGACCGACAGGGCGCAGCAATCAGCCCCAGCATTTT. This gives the protein CARPTGRSNQPQHF. The rearrangement joins TRBV28 to TRBJ1-5; 7 positions match TRBD1. CDR1 is MDHEN, CDR2 SYDVKM, per germline. This CDR3 has 14 amino acids. V lost 9 bases and J lost 1; bases outside the gene matches: 6.

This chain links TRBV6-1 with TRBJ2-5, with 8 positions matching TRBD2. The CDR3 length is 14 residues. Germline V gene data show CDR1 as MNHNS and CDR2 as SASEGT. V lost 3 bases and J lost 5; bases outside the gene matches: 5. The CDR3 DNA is TGTGCCAGCAGTGACGGGGGGGCCGGGGAGACCCAGTACTTC. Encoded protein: CASSDGGAGETQYF.

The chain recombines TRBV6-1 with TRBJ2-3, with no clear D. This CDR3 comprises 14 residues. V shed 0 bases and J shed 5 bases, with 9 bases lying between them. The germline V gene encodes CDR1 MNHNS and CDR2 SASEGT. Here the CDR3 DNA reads TGTGCCAGCAGTGAAGCGAGGCGCCGAGATACGCAGTATTTT. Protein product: CASSEARRRDTQYF.

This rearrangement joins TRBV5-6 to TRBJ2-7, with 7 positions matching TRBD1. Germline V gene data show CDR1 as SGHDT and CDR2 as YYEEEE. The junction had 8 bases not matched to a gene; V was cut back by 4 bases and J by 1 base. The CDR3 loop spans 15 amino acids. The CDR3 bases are TGTGCCAGCAGCATAGGGACAGAGCGATCCTACGAGCAGTACTTC. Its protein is CASSIGTERSYEQYF.

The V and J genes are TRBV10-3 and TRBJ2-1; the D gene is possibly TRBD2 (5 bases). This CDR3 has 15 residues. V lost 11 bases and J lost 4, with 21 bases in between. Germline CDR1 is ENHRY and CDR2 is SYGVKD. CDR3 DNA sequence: TGTGCCGCGGCAAGCGGACGAAGCAGGTACAATGAGCAGTTCTTC. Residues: CAAASGRSRYNEQFF.

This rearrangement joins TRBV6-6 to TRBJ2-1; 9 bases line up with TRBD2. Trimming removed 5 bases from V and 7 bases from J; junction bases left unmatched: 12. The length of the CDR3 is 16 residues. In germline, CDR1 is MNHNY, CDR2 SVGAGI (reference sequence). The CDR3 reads CASSPRGGGARNEQFF. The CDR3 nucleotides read TGTGCCAGCAGTCCCCGCGGCGGGGGGGCGAGGAATGAGCAGTTCTTC.

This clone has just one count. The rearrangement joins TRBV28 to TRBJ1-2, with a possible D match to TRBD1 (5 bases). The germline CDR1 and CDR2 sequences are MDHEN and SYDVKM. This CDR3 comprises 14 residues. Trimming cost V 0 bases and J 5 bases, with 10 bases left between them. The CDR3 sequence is CASSLWVGGYGYTF. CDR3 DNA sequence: TGTGCCAGCAGTTTATGGGTCGGGGGGTATGGCTACACCTTC.

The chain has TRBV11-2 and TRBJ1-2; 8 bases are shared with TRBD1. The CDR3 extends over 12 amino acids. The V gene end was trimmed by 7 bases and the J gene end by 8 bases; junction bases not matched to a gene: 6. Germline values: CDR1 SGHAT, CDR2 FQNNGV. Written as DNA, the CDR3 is TGTGCCAGCACAAACCGGGACAGGGGCTACACCTTC. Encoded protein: CASTNRDRGYTF.

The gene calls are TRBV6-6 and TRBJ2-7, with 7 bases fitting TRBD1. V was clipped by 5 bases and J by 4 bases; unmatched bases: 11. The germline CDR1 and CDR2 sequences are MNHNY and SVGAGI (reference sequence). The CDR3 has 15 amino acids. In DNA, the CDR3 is TGTGCCAGCAGTCCCAGGGACGAGGGGGCTTACGAGCAGTACTTC. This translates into CASSPRDEGAYEQYF.

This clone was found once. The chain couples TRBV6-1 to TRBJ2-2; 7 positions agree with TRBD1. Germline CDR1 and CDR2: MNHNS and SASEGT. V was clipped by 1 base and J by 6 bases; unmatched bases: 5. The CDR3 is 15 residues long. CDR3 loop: CASSEVYQGAGELFF. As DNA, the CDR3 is TGTGCCAGCAGTGAAGTCTACCAGGGGGCCGGGGAGCTGTTTTTT.